The rows below give T cell receptor beta chains drawn from one sample of a study of blood T cell repertoires in COVID-19. Generated by immunoSEQ multiplex PCR, the TCRdb table keeps only in-frame clones and is missing some. The profile shows about 14,000 clones, roughly 89% of them singletons. Source material: peripheral blood. The receptor set was obtained from a man aged 50-59 years with active COVID-19. The CDR3 runs from the conserved cysteine through the conserved F or W. A D gene is named only where the DNA matches it firmly. Clone size is stated in some rows and not others, as once, few, many or a class when expanded.

.	TRBD2	TRBJ2-3	TRBV19	CASSIEEIVGGSKDTQYF	TGTGCCAGTAGTATAGAAGAGATCGTCGGCGGGAGCAAAGATACGCAGTATTTT
.	.	TRBJ1-1	TRBV5-1	CASSGQIRTEAFF	TGCGCCAGCAGCGGACAGATTCGCACTGAAGCTTTCTTT
.	.	TRBJ2-7	TRBV6-5	CASSLLYEQYF	TGTGCCAGCAGTCTCCTCTACGAGCAGTACTTC
.	.	TRBJ2-3	TRBV7-9	CASSLGTTSTDTQYF	TGTGCCAGCAGCCTCGGGACAACAAGCACAGATACGCAGTATTTT
.	TRBD2	TRBJ2-2	TRBV2	CASSGLAGSNTGELFF	TGTGCCAGCAGTGGTCTAGCGGGAAGTAACACCGGGGAGCTGTTTTTT
.	TRBD2	TRBJ2-2	TRBV28	CASSPTSLAGGFTGELFF	TGTGCCAGCAGTCCGACATCACTAGCGGGAGGGTTCACCGGGGAGCTGTTTTTT
.	.	TRBJ1-6	TRBV2	CASEYGGDNSPLHF	TGTGCCAGCGAGTACGGGGGGGATAATTCACCCCTCCACTTT
.	.	TRBJ1-3	TRBV19	CASMPGQRWNTIYF	TGTGCCAGTATGCCCGGACAGCGGTGGAACACCATATATTTT
.	.	TRBJ2-7	TRBV19	CASSPGTYEQYF	TGTGCCAGTAGTCCCGGGACCTACGAGCAGTACTTC
.	.	TRBJ1-2	TRBV5-6	CASSSDSLLINYGYTF	TGTGCCAGCAGCTCCGACAGTCTATTAATTAACTATGGCTACACCTTC
.	.	TRBJ2-3	TRBV25-1	CASSEFTASTDTQYF	TGTGCCAGCAGTGAATTCACTGCTAGCACAGATACGCAGTATTTT
.	TRBD2	TRBJ2-1	TRBV19	CASSNREAVEQFF	TGTGCCAGTAGTAACCGGGAGGCGGTTGAGCAGTTCTTC
.	TRBD2	TRBJ2-7	TRBV28	CASSSSGEHTYEQYF	TGTGCCAGCAGCTCAAGCGGGGAACACACCTACGAGCAGTACTTC
once	TRBD2	TRBJ2-5	TRBV19	CASSIVWSGRLETQYF	TGTGCCAGTAGTATAGTTTGGAGCGGGAGGCTAGAGACCCAGTACTTC
.	TRBD1	TRBJ2-1	TRBV7-9	CASSGDGQGYNEQFF	TGTGCCAGCAGCGGTGACGGACAGGGATACAATGAGCAGTTCTTC
few	.	TRBJ1-6	TRBV28	CASSSLSLVTLHF	TGTGCCAGCAGTTCGTTGAGTTTGGTAACCCTCCACTTT
once	TRBD2	TRBJ2-1	TRBV19	CASSIVGRALDEQFF	TGTGCCAGTAGTATAGTCGGGAGGGCCTTGGATGAGCAGTTCTTC
.	TRBD1	TRBJ2-1	TRBV7-9	CASSFRTGDYNEQFF	TGTGCCAGCAGCTTCAGGACAGGGGACTACAATGAGCAGTTCTTC
.	.	TRBJ2-7	TRBV3-1/TRBV3-2	CASSQADSGLGSYEQYF	TGTGCCAGCAGCCAAGCCGACAGTGGGCTCGGCTCCTACGAGCAGTACTTC
few	TRBD1	TRBJ1-2	TRBV3-1/TRBV3-2	CASSLEDRVGYTF	TGTGCCAGCAGCCTGGAGGACAGGGTGGGCTACACCTTC
.	TRBD2	TRBJ2-1	TRBV4-1	CASSQVGQTSGSYEQFF	TGCGCCAGCAGCCAAGTAGGGCAGACTAGCGGGAGCTATGAGCAGTTCTTC
.	TRBD1	TRBJ2-7	TRBV7-9	CASSGRDRMGEQYF	TGTGCCAGCAGCGGCCGGGACAGGATGGGCGAGCAGTACTTC
.	.	TRBJ2-1	TRBV2	CASSGPGMNHEQFF	TGTGCCAGCAGTGGGCCGGGAATGAACCATGAGCAGTTCTTC
once	TRBD1	TRBJ2-1	TRBV19	CASSPEDRGFYNEQFF	TGTGCCAGTAGTCCTGAGGACAGGGGTTTTTACAATGAGCAGTTCTTC
.	.	TRBJ1-1	TRBV2	CASSEYTGYTEAFF	TGTGCCAGCAGTGAATATACAGGGTATACTGAAGCTTTCTTT
.	.	TRBJ1-2	TRBV12-3/TRBV12-4	CASSLQGYYGYTF	TGTGCCAGCAGTTTACAGGGTTACTATGGCTACACCTTC
.	.	TRBJ2-3	TRBV25-1	CASSSGYTQYF	TGTGCCAGCAGCTCGGGGTATACGCAGTATTTT
.	TRBD2	TRBJ2-4	TRBV2	CASSEYQLAENIQYF	TGTGCCAGCAGTGAATATCAACTAGCGGAAAACATTCAGTACTTC
.	.	TRBJ2-3	TRBV11-2	CASSLVSGEADTQYF	TGTGCCAGCAGCTTAGTCAGCGGAGAGGCAGATACGCAGTATTTT
few	TRBD2	TRBJ2-7	TRBV2	CASSEGASGSDSPYEQYF	TGTGCCAGCAGTGAAGGGGCCAGCGGGAGTGATTCCCCCTACGAGCAGTACTTC
.	.	TRBJ2-7	TRBV27	CASSLSATETYEQYF	TGTGCCAGCAGTTTATCGGCCACGGAGACCTACGAGCAGTACTTC
.	TRBD2	TRBJ2-3	TRBV19	CASSISGSLDTQYF	TGTGCCAGTAGTATTAGCGGGTCGTTAGATACGCAGTATTTT
.	.	TRBJ2-1	TRBV15	CATSRDPLPSTHNEQFF	TGTGCCACCAGCAGAGATCCCCTCCCTAGTACTCACAATGAGCAGTTCTTC
.	.	TRBJ2-3	TRBV28	CASSFPQASTDTQYF	TGTGCCAGCAGTTTCCCGCAGGCGAGCACAGATACGCAGTATTTT
once	TRBD2	TRBJ2-7	TRBV19	CASSPGLDYEQYF	TGTGCCAGTAGTCCGGGACTAGACTACGAGCAGTACTTC
.	.	TRBJ2-2	TRBV11-3	CASSLDRDNTGELFF	TGTGCCAGCAGCTTAGACAGGGATAACACCGGGGAGCTGTTTTTT
.	.	TRBJ2-5	TRBV12-3/TRBV12-4	CASSPAPGETQYF	TGTGCCAGCAGTCCCGCCCCGGGAGAGACCCAGTACTTC
few	TRBD2	TRBJ2-7	TRBV7-9	CASSLPEGRGRAYF	TGTGCCAGCAGCTTGCCCGAGGGACGCGGGAGAGCTTACTTC
.	TRBD1	TRBJ2-3	TRBV7-9	CASRGTASTDTQYF	TGTGCCAGCAGGGGGACAGCAAGCACAGATACGCAGTATTTT
.	.	TRBJ2-7	TRBV7-2	CASSFGERGSYEQYF	TGTGCCAGCAGCTTTGGGGAACGGGGCTCCTACGAGCAGTACTTC
.	.	TRBJ2-5	TRBV7-8	CASSLGGGGVETQYF	TGTGCCAGCAGCTTAGGGGGCGGCGGGGTGGAGACCCAGTACTTC
.	.	TRBJ1-1	TRBV6-5	CVLRGIMNTEAFF	TGTGTCCTGAGGGGGATCATGAACACTGAAGCTTTCTTT
.	TRBD1	TRBJ2-7	TRBV11-1	CASREGQGAFYEQYF	TGTGCCAGCAGGGAGGGACAGGGGGCTTTCTACGAGCAGTACTTC
.	.	TRBJ2-7	TRBV6-6	CASTPESLPRDEQYF	TGTGCCAGCACCCCGGAGAGTCTCCCGAGGGACGAGCAGTACTTC
.	TRBD2	TRBJ2-7	TRBV13	CASSSEGLAGGNEQYF	TGTGCCAGCAGCTCCGAGGGACTAGCGGGAGGAAACGAGCAGTACTTC
few	.	TRBJ2-2	TRBV27	CASSFIRFANTGELFF	TGTGCCAGCAGTTTTATCAGGTTCGCGAACACCGGGGAGCTGTTTTTT
once	.	TRBJ2-7	TRBV19	CASSPGQIYEQYF	TGTGCCAGTAGTCCCGGACAGATCTACGAGCAGTACTTC
.	.	TRBJ2-7	TRBV6-2/TRBV6-3	CASSYGAGSVWQYF	TGTGCCAGCAGTTACGGGGCGGGATCAGTCTGGCAGTACTTC
.	.	TRBJ1-1	TRBV30	CAFSSSGNTEAFF	TGTGCCTTCTCATCCTCGGGGAACACTGAAGCTTTCTTT
.	TRBD1	TRBJ2-7	TRBV27	CASGQGQSYEQYF	TGTGCCAGCGGTCAGGGACAGTCCTACGAGCAGTACTTC
.	TRBD1	TRBJ2-7	TRBV7-9	CASGGAPYEQYF	TGTGCCTCAGGGGGCGCCCCCTACGAGCAGTACTTC
.	TRBD1	TRBJ2-1	TRBV27	CASSSTGGRYNEQFF	TGTGCCAGCAGTTCGACAGGGGGCCGCTACAATGAGCAGTTCTTC
.	TRBD2	TRBJ2-1	TRBV7-3	CASSFSIAGQEYSEQFF	TGTGCCAGCAGCTTCAGTATAGCGGGTCAGGAGTACAGTGAGCAGTTCTTC